These 6 T cell receptor beta chains were sequenced from one sample in a study of shared clonotypes between healthy human individuals. Sequenced by immunoSEQ multiplex PCR; TCRdb stores in-frame clones only, minus some. The data show 600,000 to 750,000 clones, with around 70% seen just once and approximately 2% held by the top ten. Sequenced input: memory CD4+ T cells sorted from blood. Regarding subset: CD45RA-negative fraction. These receptors all stem from a woman aged 25 to 45 in good health.

V is TRBV11-2 and J is TRBJ2-7, with TRBD1 as a possible D gene (6 bases). The CDR3 has 15 amino acids. Germline assignment: CDR1 SGHAT and CDR2 FQNNGV. V was clipped by 7 bases and J by 4 bases, with 20 bases between them. CDR3 amino acids: CASINLGASVYEQYF. The CDR3, as DNA: TGTGCCAGCATCAATTTGGGGGCCAGTGTTTACGAGCAGTACTTC.

The rearrangement links TRBV7-7 to TRBJ1-1, with D possibly TRBD1 on 5 matching bases. The CDR3 length is 17 residues. CDR1 and CDR2 (germline): SSHAT, FNYEAQ (reference sequence). The V and J ends lost 4 bases and 1 base respectively, with 19 bases between them. CDR3 in DNA: TGTGCCAGCAGCTCGTTGGCAAGGGCGGGGCGGAACACTGAAGCTTTCTTT. Its protein is CASSSLARAGRNTEAFF.

V is TRBV6-4 and J is TRBJ2-5; the D gene is possibly TRBD1 (6 bases). V lost 4 bases and J 1 base, leaving 28 bases between the germline ends. The germline CDR1 and CDR2 sequences are MRHNA and SNTAGT. The CDR3 is 20 residues long. CDR3 protein: CASSGPANSHREGPQETQYF. The CDR3 bases are TGTGCCAGCAGTGGCCCCGCGAATAGCCACAGGGAAGGGCCCCAAGAGACCCAGTACTTC.

V is TRBV11-2 and J is TRBJ1-2; D remains ambiguous. The length of the CDR3 is 13 residues. V shed 3 bases and J shed 3 bases, with 8 bases lying between them. CDR1 and CDR2 (germline): SGHAT, FQNNGV. This chain's CDR3 is CASSLQVDYGYTF. In DNA form, the CDR3 reads TGTGCCAGCAGCTTGCAGGTGGACTATGGCTACACCTTC.

This clone was counted a few times. The gene calls are TRBV6-1 and TRBJ1-5; 8 bases fit TRBD1. Germline V lookup: CDR1 MNHNS, CDR2 SASEGT. Trimming cost V 3 bases and J 4 bases; bases outside gene matches: 5. CDR3 length: 15 residues. CDR3 nucleotide sequence: TGTGCCAGCAGTGACAGGGGGCGTGGAAATCAGCCCCAGCATTTT. This codes for CASSDRGRGNQPQHF.

Concerning this clone: The sample has other DNA sequences that encode this CDR3 too. The V gene is TRBV5-1, the J gene TRBJ1-3; the D is unclear. The CDR3 runs to 14 residues. Trimming stripped 0 bases from V and 4 bases from J, with 8 bases between. CDR1 is SGHRS, CDR2 YFSETQ, per germline. The CDR3 nucleotides are TGCGCCAGCAGCTTGGGGACGGACGGAAACACCATATATTTT. It specifies CASSLGTDGNTIYF.